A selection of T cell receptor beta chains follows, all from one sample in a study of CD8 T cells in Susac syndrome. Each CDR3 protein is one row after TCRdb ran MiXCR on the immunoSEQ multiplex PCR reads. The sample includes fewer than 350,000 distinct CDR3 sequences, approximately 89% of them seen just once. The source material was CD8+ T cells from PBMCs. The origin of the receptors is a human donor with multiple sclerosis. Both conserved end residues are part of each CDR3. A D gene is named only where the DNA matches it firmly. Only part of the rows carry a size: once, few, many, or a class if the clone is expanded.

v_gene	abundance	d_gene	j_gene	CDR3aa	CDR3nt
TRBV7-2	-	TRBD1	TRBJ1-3	CASSLGTDGNTIYF	TGTGCCAGCAGCTTGGGGACAGACGGAAACACCATATATTTT
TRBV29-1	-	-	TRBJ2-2	CSVVWGLANTGELFF	TGCAGCGTTGTATGGGGGCTGGCGAACACCGGGGAGCTGTTTTTT
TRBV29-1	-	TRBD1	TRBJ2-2	CSVPGQGSTGELFF	TGCAGCGTTCCGGGACAGGGGAGCACCGGGGAGCTGTTTTTT
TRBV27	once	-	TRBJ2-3	CASSLLERGDNRYTQYF	TGTGCCAGCAGTTTATTGGAGAGGGGGGACAACCGATATACGCAGTATTTT
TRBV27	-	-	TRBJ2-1	CASSPSLRAGGFF	TGTGCCAGCAGTCCCTCACTCAGGGCGGGCGGGTTCTTC
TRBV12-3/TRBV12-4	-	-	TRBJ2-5	CASSFSPPGRYETQYF	TGTGCCAGCTCCTTCTCCCCTCCGGGACGGTATGAGACCCAGTACTTC
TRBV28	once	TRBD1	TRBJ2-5	CASSFPSDRGERETQYF	TGTGCCAGCAGTTTTCCCTCAGACAGGGGCGAGAGAGAGACCCAGTACTTC
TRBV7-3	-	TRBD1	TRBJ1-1	CASSPETGPATEAFF	TGTGCCAGCAGCCCAGAGACAGGGCCGGCCACTGAAGCTTTCTTT
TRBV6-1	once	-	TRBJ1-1	CASSEAPTTNTEAFF	TGTGCCAGCAGTGAAGCGCCTACAACGAACACTGAAGCTTTCTTT
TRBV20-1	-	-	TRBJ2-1	CSAERTPDEQFF	TGCAGTGCCGAGAGGACTCCCGATGAGCAGTTCTTC
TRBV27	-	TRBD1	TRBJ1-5	CASSGQGINQPQHF	TGTGCCAGCAGTGGACAGGGAATTAATCAGCCCCAGCATTTT
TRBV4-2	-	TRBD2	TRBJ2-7	CASSQDLAGAAYGQYF	TGTGCCAGCAGCCAAGATCTAGCGGGAGCGGCCTACGGGCAGTACTTC
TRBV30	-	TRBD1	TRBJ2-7	CAWSPGQGYEQYF	TGTGCCTGGAGTCCCGGACAGGGCTACGAGCAGTACTTC
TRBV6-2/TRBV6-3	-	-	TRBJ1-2	CASSYSSTGPSF	TGTGCCAGCAGTTACTCGTCCACAGGGCCCAGCTTC
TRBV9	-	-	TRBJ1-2	CASSVGATAIRYGYTF	TGTGCCAGCAGCGTAGGTGCGACGGCTATCCGCTATGGCTACACCTTC
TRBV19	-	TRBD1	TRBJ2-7	CASSARTGPTPYEQYF	TGTGCCAGTAGTGCGAGGACAGGGCCCACTCCCTACGAGCAGTACTTC
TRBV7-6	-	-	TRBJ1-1	CASSLEAGATEAFF	TGTGCCAGCAGCTTAGAAGCAGGGGCCACTGAAGCTTTCTTT
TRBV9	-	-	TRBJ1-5	CASSPTEDNQPQHF	TGTGCCAGCAGCCCCACAGAAGACAATCAGCCCCAGCATTTT
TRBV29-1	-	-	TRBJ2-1	CSVETTSSDNEQFF	TGCAGCGTTGAAACGACTAGTTCTGACAATGAGCAGTTCTTC
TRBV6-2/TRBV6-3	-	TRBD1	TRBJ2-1	CASSPWGQGTKTTSYNEQFF	TGTGCCAGCAGTCCTTGGGGACAGGGGACCAAAACCACCTCCTACAATGAGCAGTTCTTC
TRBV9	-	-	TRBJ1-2	CASSVGTGLNYGYTF	TGTGCCAGCAGCGTAGGTACAGGGCTGAACTATGGCTACACCTTC
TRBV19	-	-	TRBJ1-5	CASSIGQQPQHF	TGTGCCAGTAGTATAGGTCAGCAGCCCCAGCATTTT
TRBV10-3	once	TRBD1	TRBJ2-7	CAIRGTGSAYEQYF	TGTGCCATCAGGGGGACAGGATCAGCCTACGAGCAGTACTTC
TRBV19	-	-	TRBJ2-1	CASSILLNNEQFF	TGTGCCAGTAGTATCTTACTCAACAATGAGCAGTTCTTC
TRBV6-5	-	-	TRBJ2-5	CASSYGLAGTQYF	TGTGCCAGCAGTTACGGGCTAGCTGGGACCCAGTACTTC
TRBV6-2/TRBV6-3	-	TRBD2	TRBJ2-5	CASSYVGGAGWTKYF	TGTGCCAGCAGTTACGTCGGGGGGGCCGGTTGGACCAAGTACTTC
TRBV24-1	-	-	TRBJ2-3	CATSDLKERADTQYF	TGTGCCACCAGTGATTTGAAGGAGAGGGCAGATACGCAGTATTTT